This entry is about one TCR beta chain. The data were produced by immunoSEQ multiplex PCR, yet TCRdb's version contains in-frame clones alone and is incomplete. The sample contains about 45,000 clones, less than 85% of which appear only once. The data were taken from a study of radiotherapy plus CTLA-4 blockade in lung cancer. This CDR3 is 16 amino acids long. CDR1 is SGHRS and CDR2 is YFSETQ in the germline V gene. Trimming removed 0 bases from V and 0 bases from J, with 10 bases in between. This chain joins TRBV5-1 and TRBJ1-3, with D possibly being TRBD1 (6 bases). The receptor was derived from a human donor with non-small cell lung cancer who had stable disease on radiotherapy plus ipilimumab. This specimen was peripheral blood, taken from a patient treated with radiotherapy plus ipilimumab. This CDR3 is CASSLAGHSSGNTIYF. The CDR3 bases are TGCGCCAGCAGCTTGGCGGGACACTCCTCTGGAAACACCATATATTTT.